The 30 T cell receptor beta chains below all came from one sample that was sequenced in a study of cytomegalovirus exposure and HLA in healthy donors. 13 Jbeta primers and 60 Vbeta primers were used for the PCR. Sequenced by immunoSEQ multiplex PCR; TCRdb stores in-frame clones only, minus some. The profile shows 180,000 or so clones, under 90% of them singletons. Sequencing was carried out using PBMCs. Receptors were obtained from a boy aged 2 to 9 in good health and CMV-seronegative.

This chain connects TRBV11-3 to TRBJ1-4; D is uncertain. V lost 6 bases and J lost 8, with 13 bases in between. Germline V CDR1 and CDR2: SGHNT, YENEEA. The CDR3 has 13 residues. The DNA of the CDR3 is TGTGCCAGCAGGTTCGGGAGAGCCGAAAAACTGTTTTTT. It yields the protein CASRFGRAEKLFF.

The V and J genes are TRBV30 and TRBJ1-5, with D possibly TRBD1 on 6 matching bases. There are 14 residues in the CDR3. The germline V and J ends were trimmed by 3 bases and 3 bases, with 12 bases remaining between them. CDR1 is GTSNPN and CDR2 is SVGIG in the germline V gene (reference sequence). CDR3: CAWRGAGTNQPQHF. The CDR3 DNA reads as TGTGCCTGGAGGGGGGCCGGGACCAATCAGCCCCAGCATTTT. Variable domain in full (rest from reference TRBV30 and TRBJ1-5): SQTIHQWPATLVQPVGSPLSLECTVEGTSNPNLYWYRQAAGRGLQLLFYSVGIGQISSEVPQNLSASRPQDRQFILSSKKLLLSDSGFYLCAWRGAGTNQPQHFGDGTRLSIL.

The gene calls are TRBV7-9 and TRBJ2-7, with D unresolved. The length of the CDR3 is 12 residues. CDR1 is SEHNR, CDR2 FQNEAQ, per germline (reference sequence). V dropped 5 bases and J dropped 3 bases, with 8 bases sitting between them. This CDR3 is CASSQSGYEQYF. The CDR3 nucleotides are TGTGCCAGCAGCCAATCGGGCTACGAGCAGTACTTC.

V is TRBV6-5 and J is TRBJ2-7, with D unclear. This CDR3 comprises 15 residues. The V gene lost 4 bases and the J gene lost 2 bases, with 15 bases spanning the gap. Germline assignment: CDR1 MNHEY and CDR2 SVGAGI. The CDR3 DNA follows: TGTGCCAGCAGTTCGGCCCCAGCGTTTACCTACGAGCAGTACTTC. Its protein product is CASSSAPAFTYEQYF.

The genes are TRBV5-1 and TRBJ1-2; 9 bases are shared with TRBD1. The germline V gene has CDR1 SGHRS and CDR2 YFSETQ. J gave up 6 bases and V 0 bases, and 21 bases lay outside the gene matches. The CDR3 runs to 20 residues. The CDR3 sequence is CASSLDLFSRDRVGSDGYTF. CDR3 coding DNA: TGCGCCAGCAGCTTGGACCTTTTTTCCCGGGACAGGGTGGGAAGTGATGGCTACACCTTC. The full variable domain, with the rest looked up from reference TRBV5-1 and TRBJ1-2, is KAGVTQTPRYLIKTRGQQVTLSCSPISGHRSVSWYQQTPGQGLQFLFEYFSETQRNKGNFPGRFSGRQFSNSRSEMNVSTLELGDSALYLCASSLDLFSRDRVGSDGYTFGSGTRLTVV.

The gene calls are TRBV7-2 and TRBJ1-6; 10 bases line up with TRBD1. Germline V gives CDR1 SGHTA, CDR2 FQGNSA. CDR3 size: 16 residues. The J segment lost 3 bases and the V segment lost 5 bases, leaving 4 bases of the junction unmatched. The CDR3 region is CASSLWTGGYNSPLHF. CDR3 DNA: TGTGCCAGCAGCCTTTGGACAGGGGGCTATAATTCACCCCTCCACTTT. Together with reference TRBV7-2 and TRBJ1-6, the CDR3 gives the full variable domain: GAGVSQSPSNKVTEKGKDVELRCDPISGHTALYWYRQSLGQGLEFLIYFQGNSAPDKSGLPSDRFSAERTGGSVSTLTIQRTQQEDSAVYLCASSLWTGGYNSPLHFGNGTRLTVT.

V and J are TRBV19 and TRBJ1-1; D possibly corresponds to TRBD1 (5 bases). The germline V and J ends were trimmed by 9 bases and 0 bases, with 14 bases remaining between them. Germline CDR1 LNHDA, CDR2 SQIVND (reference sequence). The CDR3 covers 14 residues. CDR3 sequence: CASRNRIMNTEAFF. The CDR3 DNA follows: TGTGCCAGCCGGAACAGGATTATGAACACTGAAGCTTTCTTT.

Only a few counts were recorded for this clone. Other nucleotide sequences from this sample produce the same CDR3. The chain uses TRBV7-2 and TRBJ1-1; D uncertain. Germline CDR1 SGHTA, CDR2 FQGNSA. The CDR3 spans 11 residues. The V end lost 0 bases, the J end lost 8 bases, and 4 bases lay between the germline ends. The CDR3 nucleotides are TGTGCCAGCAGCTTAGCCAGGGAAGCTTTCTTT. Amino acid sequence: CASSLAREAFF.

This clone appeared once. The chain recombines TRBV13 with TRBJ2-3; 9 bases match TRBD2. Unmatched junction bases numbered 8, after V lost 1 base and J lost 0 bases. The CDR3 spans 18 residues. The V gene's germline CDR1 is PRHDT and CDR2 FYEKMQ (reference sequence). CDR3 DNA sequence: TGTGCCAGCAGCTTAGCTGCGGGGGGGGACGTGAGCACAGATACGCAGTATTTT. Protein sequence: CASSLAAGGDVSTDTQYF.

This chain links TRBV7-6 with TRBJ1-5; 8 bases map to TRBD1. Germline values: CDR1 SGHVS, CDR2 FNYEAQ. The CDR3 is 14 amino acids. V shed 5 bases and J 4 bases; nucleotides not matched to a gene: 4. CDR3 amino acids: CASSHRGRNQPQHF. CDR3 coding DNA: TGTGCCAGCAGCCACAGGGGGAGAAATCAGCCCCAGCATTTT.

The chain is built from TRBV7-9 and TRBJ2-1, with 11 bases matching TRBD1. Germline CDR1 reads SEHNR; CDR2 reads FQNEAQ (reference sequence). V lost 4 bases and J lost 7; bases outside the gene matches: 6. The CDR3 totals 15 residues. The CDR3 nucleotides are TGTGCCAGCAGCTCGCTCCGGGACAGGGGGAATGAGCAGTTCTTC. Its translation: CASSSLRDRGNEQFF.

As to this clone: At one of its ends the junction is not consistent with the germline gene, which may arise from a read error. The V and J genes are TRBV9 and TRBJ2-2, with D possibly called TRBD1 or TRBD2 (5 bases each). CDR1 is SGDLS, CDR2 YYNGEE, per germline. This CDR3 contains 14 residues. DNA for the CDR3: TGTACCAGCAGCGAGGGGTCGTACACCGGGGAGCTGTTTTTT. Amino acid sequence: CTSSEGSYTGELFF.

The CDR3 sequence is CASSRRLAGRTDTQYF. For the CDR3, the DNA is TGTGCCAGCAGCCGCCGACTAGCGGGTCGCACAGATACGCAGTATTTT. The V and J genes are TRBV7-2 and TRBJ2-3, with 10 bases matching TRBD2. The CDR3 runs to 16 residues. After removal of 5 bases from V and 1 base from J, the junction contained 6 bases not matched to a gene. The germline gives CDR1 SGHTA, CDR2 FQGNSA.

The CDR3 sequence is CASTRDNYGYTF. CDR3 bases: TGTGCCAGCACCCGGGATAACTATGGCTACACCTTC. The V and J genes are TRBV7-9 and TRBJ1-2; D is undetermined. Germline-derived CDR1 and CDR2 are SEHNR and FQNEAQ (reference sequence). The CDR3 totals 12 residues. V was shortened by 7 bases and J by 1 base, with 7 bases between the two germline ends.

CDR3 sequence reads: CASSLNEGQETQYF. CDR3 coding DNA: TGTGCCAGCAGCTTAAATGAGGGACAAGAGACCCAGTACTTC. V usage is TRBV7-2 and J usage is TRBJ2-5; D may be TRBD2 (5 bases). Germline lookup yields CDR1 SGHTA and CDR2 FQGNSA. V shed 2 bases and J shed 2 bases, with 9 bases lying between them. The CDR3 contains 14 residues.

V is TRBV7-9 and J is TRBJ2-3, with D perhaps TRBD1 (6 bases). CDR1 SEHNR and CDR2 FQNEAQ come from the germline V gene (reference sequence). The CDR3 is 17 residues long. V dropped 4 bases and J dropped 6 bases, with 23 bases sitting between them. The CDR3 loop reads CASSSGLNRDHWDTQYF. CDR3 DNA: TGTGCCAGCAGCTCAGGCTTGAACAGGGATCACTGGGATACGCAGTATTTT. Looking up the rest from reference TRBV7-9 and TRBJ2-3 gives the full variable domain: DTGVSQNPRHKITKRGQNVTFRCDPISEHNRLYWYRQTLGQGPEFLTYFQNEAQLEKSRLLSDRFSAERPKGSFSTLEIQRTEQGDSAMYLCASSSGLNRDHWDTQYFGPGTRLTVL.

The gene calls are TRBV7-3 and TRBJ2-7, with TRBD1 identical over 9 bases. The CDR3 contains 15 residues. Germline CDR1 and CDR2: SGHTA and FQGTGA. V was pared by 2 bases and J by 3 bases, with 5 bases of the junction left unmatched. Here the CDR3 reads CASSLEGTGRYEQYF. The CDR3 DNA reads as TGTGCCAGCAGCTTAGAGGGGACAGGGCGCTACGAGCAGTACTTC. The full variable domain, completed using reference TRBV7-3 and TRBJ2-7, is GAGVSQTPSNKVTEKGKYVELRCDPISGHTALYWYRQSLGQGPEFLIYFQGTGAADDSGLPNDRFFAVRPEGSVSTLKIQRTERGDSAVYLCASSLEGTGRYEQYFGPGTRLTVT.

CDR3 sequence: CASSPSLGQGSLYGYTF. DNA for the CDR3: TGTGCCAGCTCACCATCTCTAGGACAGGGGTCTCTCTATGGCTACACCTTC. The V and J genes are TRBV18 and TRBJ1-2, with TRBD1 identical over 9 bases. V shed 2 bases, J shed 4 bases, and the junction held 11 bases outside the gene matches. Germline CDR1 reads KGHSH; CDR2 reads LQKENI. This CDR3 is built from 17 residues.

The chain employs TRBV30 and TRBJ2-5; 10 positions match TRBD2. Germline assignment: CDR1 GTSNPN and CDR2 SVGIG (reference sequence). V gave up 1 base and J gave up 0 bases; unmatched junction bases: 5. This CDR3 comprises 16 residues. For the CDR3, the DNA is TGTGCCTGGAGTGGAACTAGCGGGGCACACCAAGAGACCCAGTACTTC. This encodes CAWSGTSGAHQETQYF.

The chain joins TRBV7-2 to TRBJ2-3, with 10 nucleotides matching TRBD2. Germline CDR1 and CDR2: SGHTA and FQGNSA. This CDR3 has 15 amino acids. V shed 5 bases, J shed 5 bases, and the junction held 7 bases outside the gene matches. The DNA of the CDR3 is TGTGCCAGCAGCCGTAGCGGGGGGAGCGGAGATACGCAGTATTTT. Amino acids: CASSRSGGSGDTQYF.

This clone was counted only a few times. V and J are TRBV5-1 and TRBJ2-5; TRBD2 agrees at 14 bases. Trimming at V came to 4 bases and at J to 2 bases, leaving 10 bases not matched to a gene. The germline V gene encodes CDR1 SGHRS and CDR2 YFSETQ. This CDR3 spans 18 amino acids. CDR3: CASSPGTSGGLFQETQYF. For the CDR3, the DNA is TGCGCCAGCAGCCCTGGGACTAGCGGGGGTCTCTTTCAAGAGACCCAGTACTTC. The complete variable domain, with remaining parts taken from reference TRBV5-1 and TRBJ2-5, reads KAGVTQTPRYLIKTRGQQVTLSCSPISGHRSVSWYQQTPGQGLQFLFEYFSETQRNKGNFPGRFSGRQFSNSRSEMNVSTLELGDSALYLCASSPGTSGGLFQETQYFGPGTRLLVL.

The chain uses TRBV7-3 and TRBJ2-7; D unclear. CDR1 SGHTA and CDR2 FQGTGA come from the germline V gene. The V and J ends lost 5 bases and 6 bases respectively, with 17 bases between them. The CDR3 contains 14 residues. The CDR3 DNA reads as TGTGCCAGCAGCCCCGGCCCAGCCACGGGCGAGCAGTACTTC. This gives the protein CASSPGPATGEQYF.

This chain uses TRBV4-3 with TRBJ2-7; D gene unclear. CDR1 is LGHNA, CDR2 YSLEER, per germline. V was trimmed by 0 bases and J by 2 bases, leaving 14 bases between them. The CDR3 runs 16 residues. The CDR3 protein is CASSQDYLGRAYEQYF. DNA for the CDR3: TGCGCCAGCAGCCAAGATTATTTGGGCAGAGCCTACGAGCAGTACTTC.

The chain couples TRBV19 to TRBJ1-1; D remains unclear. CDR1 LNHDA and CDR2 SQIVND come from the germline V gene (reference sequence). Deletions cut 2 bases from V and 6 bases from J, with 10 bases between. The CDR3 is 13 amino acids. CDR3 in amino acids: CASSIPPRSEAFF. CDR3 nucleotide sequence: TGTGCCAGTAGTATACCTCCGCGGTCTGAAGCTTTCTTT. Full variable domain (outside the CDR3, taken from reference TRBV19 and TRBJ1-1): DGGITQSPKYLFRKEGQNVTLSCEQNLNHDAMYWYRQDPGQGLRLIYYSQIVNDFQKGDIAEGYSVSREKKESFPLTVTSAQKNPTAFYLCASSIPPRSEAFFGQGTRLTVV.

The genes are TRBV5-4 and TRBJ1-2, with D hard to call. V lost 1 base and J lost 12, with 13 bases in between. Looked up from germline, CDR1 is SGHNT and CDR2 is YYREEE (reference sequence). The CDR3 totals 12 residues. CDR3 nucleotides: TGTGCCAGCAGCTTGTTGGGCGGGGTCCACACCTTC. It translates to CASSLLGGVHTF.

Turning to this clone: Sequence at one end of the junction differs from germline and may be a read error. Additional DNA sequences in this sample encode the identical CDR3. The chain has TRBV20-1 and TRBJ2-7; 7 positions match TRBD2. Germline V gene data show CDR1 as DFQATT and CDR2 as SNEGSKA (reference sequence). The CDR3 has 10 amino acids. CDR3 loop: CSRGGNEQYF. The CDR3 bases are TGCAGTCGCGGGGGTAACGAGCAGTATTTC.

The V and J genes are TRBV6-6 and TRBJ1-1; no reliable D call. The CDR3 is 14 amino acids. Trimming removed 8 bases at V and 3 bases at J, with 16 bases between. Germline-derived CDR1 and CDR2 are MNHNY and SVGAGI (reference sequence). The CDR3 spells CASDGVSPYTEAFF. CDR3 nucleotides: TGTGCCAGCGACGGGGTTTCTCCTTACACTGAAGCTTTCTTT.

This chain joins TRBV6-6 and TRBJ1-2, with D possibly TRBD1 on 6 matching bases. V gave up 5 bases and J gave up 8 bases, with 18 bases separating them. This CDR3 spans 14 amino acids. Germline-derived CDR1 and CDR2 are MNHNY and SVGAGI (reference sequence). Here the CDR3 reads CASSVLGGLKGYTF. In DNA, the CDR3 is TGTGCCAGCAGTGTCTTGGGGGGGCTAAAGGGCTACACCTTC.

The CDR3, as DNA: TGCGCCAGCAGCCGATCGGGACAGGGTGACCAGCCCCAGCATTTT. It is translated as CASSRSGQGDQPQHF. This chain connects TRBV4-1 to TRBJ1-5; TRBD1 agrees at 9 bases. V shed 4 bases, J shed 7 bases, and the junction held 8 bases outside the gene matches. Germline-derived CDR1 and CDR2 are MGHRA and YSYEKL. This CDR3 spans 15 amino acids.

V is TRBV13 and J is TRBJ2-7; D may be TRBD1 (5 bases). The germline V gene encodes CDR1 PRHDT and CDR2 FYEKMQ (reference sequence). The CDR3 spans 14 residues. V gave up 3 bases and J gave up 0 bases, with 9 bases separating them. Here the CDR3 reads CASSLAGISYEQYF. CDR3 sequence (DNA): TGTGCCAGCAGCTTGGCAGGGATCTCCTACGAGCAGTACTTC.